The rows below give T cell receptor beta chains drawn from one sample of a study of identical twins. Each CDR3 protein gets one entry after TCRdb re-called the 5' RACE reads with MiXCR. The repertoire holds just under 650,000 distinct CDR3 sequences, with around 7.5% as singletons. The same data also went into a second study, on yellow fever vaccine responses in identical twins.

Source material: PBMCs. The receptors were sampled from a woman between 18 and 30 years old in good health. The CDR3 runs from the conserved cysteine through the conserved F or W. Fields, in order: D gene, J gene, clone size, V gene, CDR3 protein, CDR3 DNA. A D gene is named only where the DNA matches it firmly. Only some rows state a clone size, as once, few, many or a class for expanded clones.

d_gene: .
j_gene: TRBJ1-2
abundance: many
v_gene: TRBV28
CDR3aa: CASSLSGTDYGYTF
CDR3nt: TGTGCCAGCAGTTTAAGCGGAACGGACTATGGCTACACCTTC

d_gene: TRBD1
j_gene: TRBJ2-7
abundance: .
v_gene: TRBV27
CDR3aa: CASSFGVWAGGAGYEQYF
CDR3nt: TGTGCCAGCAGTTTTGGGGTGTGGGCAGGGGGCGCGGGCTACGAGCAGTACTTC

d_gene: .
j_gene: TRBJ1-5
abundance: many
v_gene: TRBV28
CDR3aa: CASSSMAEGQPQHF
CDR3nt: TGTGCCAGCAGCTCAATGGCAGAGGGACAGCCCCAGCATTTT

d_gene: TRBD2
j_gene: TRBJ2-5
abundance: .
v_gene: TRBV29-1
CDR3aa: CSVLLAGEKTQYF
CDR3nt: TGCAGCGTGTTACTAGCGGGAGAAAAGACCCAGTACTTC

d_gene: TRBD2
j_gene: TRBJ2-1
abundance: many
v_gene: TRBV7-6
CDR3aa: CASSLERPLGRDEQFF
CDR3nt: TGTGCCAGCAGCTTAGAAAGGCCCCTGGGGAGGGATGAGCAGTTCTTC

d_gene: .
j_gene: TRBJ2-1
abundance: .
v_gene: TRBV18
CDR3aa: CASSYRERATIEQFF
CDR3nt: TGTGCCAGCTCATATAGGGAGAGAGCCACGATAGAGCAGTTCTTC

d_gene: .
j_gene: TRBJ2-1
abundance: .
v_gene: TRBV3-1
CDR3aa: CASSRGTGLVYNEQFF
CDR3nt: TGTGCCAGCAGCCGAGGTACAGGGTTGGTCTACAATGAGCAGTTCTTC

d_gene: TRBD2
j_gene: TRBJ2-3
abundance: .
v_gene: TRBV4-1
CDR3aa: CASSQLAGGTNTQYF
CDR3nt: TGCGCCAGCAGCCAACTAGCGGGGGGTACGAATACGCAGTATTTT

d_gene: .
j_gene: TRBJ2-2
abundance: many
v_gene: TRBV7-9
CDR3aa: CASSSSDSSNTGELFF
CDR3nt: TGTGCCAGCAGCTCATCGGACAGTTCGAACACCGGGGAGCTGTTTTTT

d_gene: TRBD1
j_gene: TRBJ2-2
abundance: .
v_gene: TRBV10-3
CDR3aa: CAINIDRDGTGELFF
CDR3nt: TGTGCCATCAACATAGACAGGGATGGAACCGGGGAGCTGTTTTTT

d_gene: .
j_gene: TRBJ2-3
abundance: .
v_gene: TRBV7-7
CDR3aa: CASSKEINTDTQYF
CDR3nt: TGTGCCAGCAGCAAAGAGATAAACACAGATACGCAGTATTTT

d_gene: TRBD2
j_gene: TRBJ2-3
abundance: few
v_gene: TRBV10-3
CDR3aa: CAISEGLAGADTQYF
CDR3nt: TGTGCCATCAGTGAAGGGCTAGCGGGGGCAGATACGCAGTATTTT